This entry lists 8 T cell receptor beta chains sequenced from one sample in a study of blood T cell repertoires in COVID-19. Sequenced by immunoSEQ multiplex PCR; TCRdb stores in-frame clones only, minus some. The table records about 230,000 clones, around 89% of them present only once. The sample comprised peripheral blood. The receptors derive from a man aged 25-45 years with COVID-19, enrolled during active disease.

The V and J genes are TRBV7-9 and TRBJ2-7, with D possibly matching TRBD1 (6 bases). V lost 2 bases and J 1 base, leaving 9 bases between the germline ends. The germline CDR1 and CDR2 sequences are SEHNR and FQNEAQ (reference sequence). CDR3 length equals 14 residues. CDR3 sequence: CASSLTGTSYEQYF. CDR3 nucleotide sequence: TGTGCCAGCAGCTTAACAGGGACATCCTACGAGCAGTACTTC.

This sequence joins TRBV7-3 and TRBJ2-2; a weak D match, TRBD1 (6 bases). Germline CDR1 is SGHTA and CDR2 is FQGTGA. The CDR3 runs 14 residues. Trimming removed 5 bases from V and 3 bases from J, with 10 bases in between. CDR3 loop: CASSTQGYTGELFF. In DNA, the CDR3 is TGTGCCAGCAGCACACAGGGATACACCGGGGAGCTGTTTTTT.

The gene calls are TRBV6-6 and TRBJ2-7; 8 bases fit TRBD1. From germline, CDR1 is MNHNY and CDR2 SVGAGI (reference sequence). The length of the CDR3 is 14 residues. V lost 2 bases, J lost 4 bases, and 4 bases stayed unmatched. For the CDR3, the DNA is TGTGCCAGCAGTTACGACAGGGGTGGGTACGAGCAGTACTTC. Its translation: CASSYDRGGYEQYF.

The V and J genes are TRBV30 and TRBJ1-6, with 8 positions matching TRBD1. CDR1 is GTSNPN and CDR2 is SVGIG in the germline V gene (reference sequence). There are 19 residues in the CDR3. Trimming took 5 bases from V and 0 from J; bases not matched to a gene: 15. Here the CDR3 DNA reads TGTGCCTGGGATCACCAGCGGACAGGGAGGAGCTCCTATAATTCACCCCTCCACTTT. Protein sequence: CAWDHQRTGRSSYNSPLHF.

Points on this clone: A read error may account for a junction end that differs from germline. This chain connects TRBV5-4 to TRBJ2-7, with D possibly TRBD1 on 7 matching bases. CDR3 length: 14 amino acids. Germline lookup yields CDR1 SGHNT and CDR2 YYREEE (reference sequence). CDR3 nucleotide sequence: TGTGCCTGGAGCGCCGGGACAGCCGATTTTGGAGGGGACTTC. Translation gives CAWSAGTADFGGDF. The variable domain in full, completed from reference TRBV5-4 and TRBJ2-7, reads ETGVTQSPTHLIKTRGQQVTLRCSSQSGHNTVSWYQQALGQGPQFIFQYYREEENGRGNFPPRFSGLQFPNYSSELNVNALELDDSALYLCAWSAGTADFGGDFGPGTRLTVT.

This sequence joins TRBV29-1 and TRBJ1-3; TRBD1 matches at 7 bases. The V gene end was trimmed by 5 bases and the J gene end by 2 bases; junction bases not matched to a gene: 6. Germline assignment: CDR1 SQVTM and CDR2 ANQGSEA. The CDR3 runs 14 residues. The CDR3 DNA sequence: TGCAGCGTTTCTATGACAGGGACTGGAAACACCATATATTTT. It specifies CSVSMTGTGNTIYF. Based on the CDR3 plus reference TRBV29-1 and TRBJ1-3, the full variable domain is SAVISQKPSRDICQRGTSLTIQCQVDSQVTMMFWYRQQPGQSLTLIATANQGSEATYESGFVIDKFPISRPNLTFSTLTVSNMSPEDSSIYLCSVSMTGTGNTIYFGEGSWLTVV.

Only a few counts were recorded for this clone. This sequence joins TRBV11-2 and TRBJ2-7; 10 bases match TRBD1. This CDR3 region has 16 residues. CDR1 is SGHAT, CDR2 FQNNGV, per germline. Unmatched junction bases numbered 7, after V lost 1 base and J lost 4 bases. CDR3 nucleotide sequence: TGTGCCAGCAGCTTAGCCCGACAGGGGGCTGTGTACGAGCAGTACTTC. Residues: CASSLARQGAVYEQYF. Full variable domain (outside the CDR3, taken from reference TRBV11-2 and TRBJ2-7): EAGVAQSPRYKIIEKRQSVAFWCNPISGHATLYWYQQILGQGPKLLIQFQNNGVVDDSQLPKDRFSAERLKGVDSTLKIQPAKLEDSAVYLCASSLARQGAVYEQYFGPGTRLTVT.

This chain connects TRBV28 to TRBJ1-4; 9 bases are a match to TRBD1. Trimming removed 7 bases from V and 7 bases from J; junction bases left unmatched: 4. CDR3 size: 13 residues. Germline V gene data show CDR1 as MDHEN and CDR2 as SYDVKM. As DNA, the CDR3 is TGTGCCAGCAACAGGGGGCGAGTTGAAAAACTGTTTTTT. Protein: CASNRGRVEKLFF.